This TCR beta chain was found in a study of cytomegalovirus exposure and HLA in healthy donors (dated by TCRdb to the late 2010s). Concerning the study at large: According to a later analysis, the 120 validation repertoires were produced on the same platform as the 700 or so repertoires of the first cohort. To predict cytomegalovirus infection status, the study brought together high-throughput TCR immunosequencing, statistical association of individual TCRs with disease status, and machine learning. A separate validation cohort of roughly 130 different subjects was used in addition to the roughly 640-subject first cohort. The study was designed to test whether signatures of past pathogen exposure could be identified by cataloging public T cell receptors. The research as a whole found: A later analysis found that TCRs clustered in the first cohort also tended to co-occur in the 130 or so validation repertoires, with 94% of cluster scores above 0. In the study, about 150 TCR beta chains were listed as associated with cytomegalovirus. Most TCR sequences were observed very rarely across donors, whereas some public TCRs were present in many individuals. In vitro tests confirmed that a few of the cytomegalovirus-associated TCR beta chains recognize cytomegalovirus antigens. A later analysis lacked HLA typing for the validation cohort, so it scored co-occurrence in that cohort across all 110 or so repertoires. It was suggested by the authors that the approach could potentially be generalized to other disease states and immunological phenotypes. The classifier was reported to diagnose cytomegalovirus status with high specificity and sensitivity in both the original cohort and the validation cohort.

Receptor amplification or capture employed the immunoSEQ multiplex PCR assay. The study's own analysis went as follows. A statistical classification framework was built to diagnose cytomegalovirus status from the catalog of TCR beta chain sequences. This is the immuneACCESS table as TCRdb keeps it, with only in-frame sequences that have V and J called. A part of the clones is gone; compared with another copy, unresolved V genes explain less than half, and the rest is unexplained. That table supplies the V and J calls and clone size; D and trimming were determined from the DNA. Here the sample has about 71,000 clones; 90% to 95% occur a single time. Of the sample, over 1.2% falls within the top ten clones. Separate from the approximately 730-subject first cohort, the validation cohort of 90 to 150 subjects was the group to which the donors belonged. About this clone itself: It has no known antigen specificity. No much larger clone is present one base from it, and per-base qualities are unavailable.

Relative to germline, V is missing 1 base and J is missing 2 bases, with 3 bases of the junction outside any gene match. As encoded in the germline V gene, CDR1 is MGHRA while CDR2 is YSYEKL. The CDR3 spans 15 residues, from the cysteine through the phenylalanine. This entry keeps only the CDR3 DNA: 45 bases, framed from base 1. The specimen sequenced was PBMCs. The source of this sequence is a man between 18 and 29 years old in good health and CMV-seropositive. This receptor chain uses TRBV4-1 and TRBJ2-7; 9 central bases correspond to TRBD2. In nucleotide form, the sequence is TGCGCCAGCAGCCAAGGACTAGCGGACACCTACGAGCAGTACTTC. The encoded protein is CASSQGLADTYEQYF.